The 21 T cell receptor beta chains in this list originate from one sample, sequenced in a study of blood T cell repertoires in COVID-19. Clones were sequenced by immunoSEQ multiplex PCR, and TCRdb holds only the in-frame ones, with some missing. The sample contains around 100,000 clones, about 88% of which appear only once. The sequenced sample was peripheral blood. The receptors were sampled from a woman in her seventies who had recovered from COVID-19.

The chain joins TRBV7-2 to TRBJ2-7, with TRBD2 as a possible D gene (5 bases). The V gene's germline CDR1 is SGHTA and CDR2 FQGNSA. This CDR3 contains 18 residues. Deletions cut 4 bases from V and 2 bases from J, with 24 bases between. The CDR3 loop reads CASSSPRRDGVRAYEQYF. The CDR3 DNA follows: TGTGCCAGCAGCTCCCCCCGTCGGGATGGGGTTAGGGCCTACGAGCAGTACTTC.

This chain connects TRBV28 to TRBJ2-1; the D is unclear. Trimming pared 5 bases from V and 5 bases from J, leaving 10 bases between. This CDR3 has 13 residues. Germline CDR1 is MDHEN and CDR2 is SYDVKM. For the CDR3, the DNA is TGTGCCAGCAGTCCCTCCTTCCACAATGAGCAGTTCTTC. Translated: CASSPSFHNEQFF.

This rearrangement joins TRBV9 to TRBJ2-7; 7 nucleotides agree with TRBD2. V was pared by 3 bases and J by 4 bases, with 7 bases of the junction left unmatched. Germline V gives CDR1 SGDLS, CDR2 YYNGEE. The CDR3 has 14 amino acids. The CDR3: CASSEGGATYEQYF. The CDR3 DNA follows: TGTGCCAGCAGCGAGGGAGGGGCCACATACGAGCAGTACTTC.

To note about this clone: Within the sample, other DNA sequences also encode this same CDR3. Written as DNA, the CDR3 is TGTGCCAGCTCACCACTTGCGGGAAGCACAGATACGCAGTATTTT. This gives the protein CASSPLAGSTDTQYF. The V and J genes are TRBV18 and TRBJ2-3; tentative D call: TRBD2 (6 bases). CDR3 length: 15 residues. Trimming took 1 base from V and 0 from J, leaving 8 bases between them. CDR1 KGHSH and CDR2 LQKENI come from the germline V gene.

The CDR3 here is CASSYSGASNTGELFF. The CDR3 coding sequence is TGTGCCAGCAGTTACTCGGGCGCCTCGAACACCGGGGAGCTGTTTTTT. This chain joins TRBV6-5 and TRBJ2-2; no reliable D call. Germline V lookup: CDR1 MNHEY, CDR2 SVGAGI. The CDR3 has 16 residues. V lost 0 bases, J lost 0 bases, and 8 bases lay in between.

The CDR3 DNA reads TGCGCCAGCAGCTACAGGGGCTATAATTCACCCCTCCACTTT. It encodes CASSYRGYNSPLHF. J is TRBJ1-6 and V is TRBV4-3; TRBD1 matches at 7 bases. V shed 5 bases and J 3 bases; nucleotides not matched to a gene: 1. The germline gives CDR1 LGHNA, CDR2 YSLEER. The CDR3 length is 14 residues.

The chain is built from TRBV18 and TRBJ1-1; unclear D gene. CDR3 length: 13 amino acids. The V and J ends lost 2 bases and 7 bases respectively, with 11 bases between them. Germline lookup yields CDR1 KGHSH and CDR2 LQKENI. CDR3 sequence reads: CASSPNGEGEAFF. As DNA, the CDR3 is TGTGCCAGCTCACCAAATGGAGAGGGTGAAGCTTTCTTT.

V gene TRBV6-5 combines with J gene TRBJ1-5, with TRBD1 identical over 8 bases. The CDR3 is 13 amino acids. Germline V lookup: CDR1 MNHEY, CDR2 SVGAGI. V shed 5 bases and J 5 bases; nucleotides not matched to a gene: 2. The CDR3 DNA reads as TGTGCCAGCAGTACGGACAGGGATCAGCCCCAGCATTTT. Residues: CASSTDRDQPQHF.

This rearrangement joins TRBV6-6 to TRBJ2-1; possible D gene TRBD2, 6 bases. CDR1 is MNHNY, CDR2 SVGAGI, per germline (reference sequence). This CDR3 spans 16 amino acids. Trimming took 2 bases from V and 5 from J, leaving 16 bases between them. CDR3 residues: CASSYLLATGNNEQFF. CDR3 nucleotides: TGTGCCAGCAGTTACCTGCTAGCGACGGGAAACAATGAGCAGTTCTTC.

This chain joins TRBV18 and TRBJ1-5; D not resolved. Germline assignment: CDR1 KGHSH and CDR2 LQKENI. CDR3 length: 15 amino acids. V was clipped by 2 bases and J by 4 bases, with 12 bases between them. The CDR3 region has the DNA TGTGCCAGCTCACCAGGACTCATATTAAATCAGCCCCAGCATTTT. Translation: CASSPGLILNQPQHF.

The rearrangement uses TRBV7-2 and TRBJ1-2; D is unresolved. The CDR3 contains 13 residues. Germline CDR1 and CDR2: SGHTA and FQGNSA. Between the trimmed V and J ends, which lost 4 bases and 8 bases, there was a span of 14 bases. In nucleotides, the CDR3 is TGTGCCAGCAGCTCATGGACCGGGAAAGGCTACACCTTC. Its protein is CASSSWTGKGYTF.

This CDR3 is CASSLSSGGTDTQYF. CDR3 DNA: TGTGCCAGCAGCTTATCTAGCGGGGGAACAGATACGCAGTATTTT. The chain combines TRBV7-2 with TRBJ2-3; 10 nucleotides align to TRBD2. CDR3 length equals 15 residues. The V gene's germline CDR1 is SGHTA and CDR2 FQGNSA. V gave up 2 bases and J gave up 3 bases; unmatched junction bases: 2.

This sequence joins TRBV7-2 and TRBJ2-5, with 9 positions matching TRBD2. CDR1 is SGHTA and CDR2 is FQGNSA in the germline V gene. There are 15 residues in the CDR3. The ends lost 3 bases at V and 5 bases at J; junction bases unmatched: 7. CDR3 DNA: TGTGCCAGCAGCTTCACTAGCGGGTGGCAGGAGACCCAGTACTTC. Protein sequence: CASSFTSGWQETQYF. The variable domain in full, with the rest retrieved from reference TRBV7-2 and TRBJ2-5, is GAGVSQSPSNKVTEKGKDVELRCDPISGHTALYWYRQSLGQGLEFLIYFQGNSAPDKSGLPSDRFSAERTGGSVSTLTIQRTQQEDSAVYLCASSFTSGWQETQYFGPGTRLLVL.

This chain joins TRBV6-1 and TRBJ2-7; tentatively, D is TRBD1 (5 bases). The CDR3 sequence is 13 residues long. The V end lost 2 bases, the J end lost 3 bases, and 8 bases lay between the germline ends. Germline assignment: CDR1 MNHNS and CDR2 SASEGT. CDR3 residues: CASSEWQGYEQYF. Written as DNA, the CDR3 is TGTGCCAGCAGTGAATGGCAGGGCTACGAGCAGTACTTC.

The V gene is TRBV7-9, the J gene TRBJ1-3; 7 nucleotides match TRBD1. From germline, CDR1 is SEHNR and CDR2 FQNEAQ (reference sequence). The CDR3 covers 14 residues. The V and J ends lost 5 bases and 4 bases, in that order; junction bases with no gene match: 5. The CDR3 DNA reads TGTGCCAGCAGCCCAGGGGGTAAAGGAAACACCATATATTTT. This gives the protein CASSPGGKGNTIYF. Complete variable domain (other parts from reference TRBV7-9 and TRBJ1-3): DTGVSQNPRHKITKRGQNVTFRCDPISEHNRLYWYRQTLGQGPEFLTYFQNEAQLEKSRLLSDRFSAERPKGSFSTLEIQRTEQGDSAMYLCASSPGGKGNTIYFGEGSWLTVV.

The V and J genes are TRBV24-1 and TRBJ2-5; TRBD1 matches at 9 bases. Germline CDR1 reads KGHDR; CDR2 reads SFDVKD. V was clipped by 4 bases and J by 3 bases; unmatched bases: 8. CDR3 length: 16 amino acids. The CDR3 DNA reads as TGTGCCACCAGTGACACTATCGGGGACAGGGAAGAGACCCAGTACTTC. This codes for CATSDTIGDREETQYF.

The chain couples TRBV7-3 to TRBJ2-1; 13 bases are a match to TRBD2. The germline V gene encodes CDR1 SGHTA and CDR2 FQGTGA. This CDR3 is 17 amino acids long. V was pared by 5 bases and J by 6 bases, with 10 bases of the junction left unmatched. DNA for the CDR3: TGTGCCAGCAGCCAAATCGGGGGGACTAGCGGGACCAATGAGCAGTTCTTC. Protein sequence: CASSQIGGTSGTNEQFF.

This clone was seen more than once but under ten times. CDR3 DNA sequence: TGTGCCAGCAGTTTTGGGGGCAGCTATGGCTACACCTTC. Amino acids: CASSFGGSYGYTF. V gene TRBV27 combines with J gene TRBJ1-2, with D perhaps matching TRBD1 (6 bases). V was pared by 3 bases and J by 4 bases, with 9 bases between. Germline V gene lookup returns CDR1 MNHEY and CDR2 SMNVEV (reference sequence). The CDR3 covers 13 residues.

The V gene is TRBV4-3, the J gene TRBJ2-2, with TRBD1 identical over 11 bases. V lost 2 bases to trimming and J lost 6 bases; unmatched junction nucleotides: 5. Germline CDR1 and CDR2: LGHNA and YSLEER. The CDR3 totals 16 residues. In nucleotides, the CDR3 is TGCGCCAGCAGCCAACGGACAGGGGGCAAGGCCGGGGAGCTGTTTTTT. Its protein is CASSQRTGGKAGELFF.

The chain uses TRBV5-1 and TRBJ2-6, with D perhaps TRBD1 (5 bases). V dropped 5 bases and J dropped 4 bases, with 10 bases sitting between them. CDR1 and CDR2 from the germline V gene are SGHRS and YFSETQ. This CDR3 has 14 residues. For the CDR3, the DNA is TGCGCCAGCAGGACAGCCCCCGGGGCCAACGTCCTGACTTTC. Protein sequence: CASRTAPGANVLTF.

The rearrangement joins TRBV19 to TRBJ1-2; D perhaps matches TRBD1 (5 bases). Per the germline V gene, CDR1 is LNHDA and CDR2 is SQIVND (reference sequence). V lost 7 bases to trimming and J lost 8 bases, with 14 bases between them. The CDR3 length is 12 residues. CDR3 coding DNA: TGTGCCAGTAATGAAGGGGTGGACGGCTACACCTTC. Encoded protein: CASNEGVDGYTF.